These T cell receptor beta chains were read from a single sample in a study of T cell changes during pregnancy in multiple sclerosis. Repertoires were generated with immunoSEQ multiplex PCR, while TCRdb's copy carries only in-frame clones and drops some. Counted here are roughly 38,000 clones, 90% to 95% occurring once; the ten biggest clones make up 8.1%. Sequencing used CD8+ T cells from peripheral blood mononuclear cells, obtained in the third trimester of pregnancy. Receptors were obtained from a female donor with multiple sclerosis, enrolled in a pregnancy study. Each CDR3 is given with its conserved first and last residue. A D gene is named only where the DNA matches it firmly.

J gene: TRBJ1-5
V gene: TRBV2
D gene: NA
CDR3 DNA: TGTGCCAGCACCGGCGACAGCTGGGACAATCAGCCCCAGCATTTT
CDR3 protein: CASTGDSWDNQPQHF

J gene: TRBJ1-1
V gene: TRBV19
D gene: NA
CDR3 DNA: TGTGCCAGTAGTTTGGGGCACACTGAAGCTTTCTTT
CDR3 protein: CASSLGHTEAFF

J gene: TRBJ1-1
V gene: TRBV4-3
D gene: NA
CDR3 DNA: TGCGCCAGCAGCCAAGTGATAGAGACTGAAGCTTTCTTT
CDR3 protein: CASSQVIETEAFF

J gene: TRBJ2-7
V gene: TRBV27
D gene: NA
CDR3 DNA: TGTGCCAGCAGTTCTGAATTTGGGGCCCACGAGCAGTACTTC
CDR3 protein: CASSSEFGAHEQYF

J gene: TRBJ2-1
V gene: TRBV19
D gene: NA
CDR3 DNA: TGTGCCAGTAGTATTGGTGGTAGCGATTACAATGAGCAGTTCTTC
CDR3 protein: CASSIGGSDYNEQFF

J gene: TRBJ2-1
V gene: TRBV5-6
D gene: NA
CDR3 DNA: TGTGCCAGCAGCTTGACTAGCTCCTACAATGAGCAGTTCTTC
CDR3 protein: CASSLTSSYNEQFF

J gene: TRBJ2-2
V gene: TRBV9
D gene: TRBD1
CDR3 DNA: TGTGCCAGCAGCCCCGGGACAGCGAACACCGGGGAGCTGTTTTTT
CDR3 protein: CASSPGTANTGELFF

J gene: TRBJ2-1
V gene: TRBV14
D gene: NA
CDR3 DNA: TGTGCCAGCAGCCATCAACAGTCCCCCAATGAGCAGTTCTTC
CDR3 protein: CASSHQQSPNEQFF

J gene: TRBJ2-7
V gene: TRBV6-5
D gene: TRBD1
CDR3 DNA: TGTGCCAGCAGTTACTCGGGGACAGCCTCTTACGAGCAGTACTTC
CDR3 protein: CASSYSGTASYEQYF

J gene: TRBJ2-1
V gene: TRBV27
D gene: TRBD2
CDR3 DNA: TGTGCCACCGTCGGGCTAGCGGGCGGCAATGAGCAGTTCTTC
CDR3 protein: CATVGLAGGNEQFF

J gene: TRBJ2-3
V gene: TRBV4-1
D gene: TRBD2
CDR3 DNA: TGCGCCAGCAGCCGGCCCGGACTAGCGGGAGTTGGCACGCAGTATTTT
CDR3 protein: CASSRPGLAGVGTQYF

J gene: TRBJ1-1
V gene: TRBV19
D gene: NA
CDR3 DNA: TGTGCCAGTAGCTGGGGGGGGGAGAGCACTGAAGCTTTCTTT
CDR3 protein: CASSWGGESTEAFF

J gene: TRBJ2-1
V gene: TRBV13
D gene: TRBD1
CDR3 DNA: TGTGCCAGCAGCTTCCCCCACTCCGGGACAGGGTCCTACAATGAGCAGTTCTTC
CDR3 protein: CASSFPHSGTGSYNEQFF

J gene: TRBJ1-2
V gene: TRBV7-2
D gene: NA
CDR3 DNA: TGTGCCAGCAGACCGACAGGCACCTATGGCTACACCTTC
CDR3 protein: CASRPTGTYGYTF

J gene: TRBJ1-4
V gene: TRBV6-1
D gene: NA
CDR3 DNA: TGTGCCAGCAGTGAAGGTCGGAACAGCGAAAAACTGTTTTTT
CDR3 protein: CASSEGRNSEKLFF

J gene: TRBJ1-1
V gene: TRBV9
D gene: NA
CDR3 DNA: TGTGCCGGCAGCGTAGGGACCGGGATTGAAGCTTTCTTT
CDR3 protein: CAGSVGTGIEAFF